This T cell receptor beta chain was sequenced for a study of identical twins. General study points: Memory repertoires showed no such pattern, whereas abundant cord blood beta clonotypes carried fewer insertions.

Note on this clonotype: Antigen specificity is unknown.

From the 5' RACE reads, TCRdb called clonotypes with MiXCR, one entry per CDR3 protein. The sample gives some 790,000 distinct CDR3 sequences, over 15% of which show up once; around 14% is in the top ten. The germline V and J ends were trimmed by 5 bases and 3 bases, with 20 bases remaining between them. Germline V gives CDR1 MNHEY, CDR2 SVGEGT. This CDR3 has 16 residues. These data were also filed under a second study, of T cells expressing NK-cell markers.

This sequence was found in a woman between 18 and 30 years old in good health. The sequenced sample was PBMCs. The V gene is TRBV6-2 or TRBV6-3, the J gene TRBJ2-7; possible D gene TRBD1, 5 bases. CDR3 protein: CASSRLGQAPYYEQYF. The CDR3 DNA sequence: TGTGCCAGCAGTCGCTTGGGGCAGGCTCCATACTACGAGCAGTACTTC.